A selection of T cell receptor beta chains follows, all from one sample in a study of blood T cell repertoires in COVID-19. This table comes from immunoSEQ multiplex PCR, and its TCRdb copy is limited to in-frame clones, with some not included. The repertoire holds about 140,000 clones, with about 85% as singletons. Sequencing used peripheral blood. All receptors derive from a human donor in a cohort sampled during active COVID-19. Both conserved end residues are trimmed from each CDR3.

length	V	J	CDR3
12	TRBV18	TRBJ1-6	ASSPGQVGSPLH
14	TRBV19	TRBJ1-3	ASSPPGTQTGNTIY
14	TRBV4-1	TRBJ2-3	ASSQDRSGRGDTQY
10	TRBV29-1	TRBJ2-7	SVLGQGVEQY
9	TRBV20-1	TRBJ1-3	SARSGDTIY
12	TRBV27	TRBJ1-2	ASSINRDRDGYT
12	TRBV10-1	TRBJ2-7	ASRLQEASYEQY
13	TRBV5-1	TRBJ1-3	ASSLNFMDRNTIY
13	TRBV7-2	TRBJ2-2	ASSLRLGSAGELF
13	TRBV7-7	TRBJ2-3	ASSLEAGVSDTQY
10	TRBV4-2	TRBJ2-7	ASSIQGYEQY
12	TRBV29-1	TRBJ1-1	SVRQGPMNTEAF
12	TRBV7-9	TRBJ1-4	ASSRQGNNEKLF
11	TRBV12-3/TRBV12-4	TRBJ1-1	ASSLDRVGEAF
12	TRBV11-2	TRBJ2-7	ASSLAQLPYEQY
13	TRBV11-2	TRBJ2-1	ASSSMLSSYNEQF
10	TRBV12-5	TRBJ2-5	ASGRHRETQY
13	TRBV6-5	TRBJ1-1	ASKMTGLGGTEAF
13	TRBV28	TRBJ1-2	ASSLRDRVVHGYT
10	TRBV20-1	TRBJ2-1	SASTPSALEF
9	TRBV29-1	TRBJ2-5	SGHREETQY
11	TRBV3-1/TRBV3-2	TRBJ2-1	ASSQEPQNEQF
13	TRBV4-2	TRBJ1-1	ASSQGTGVDTEAF
11	TRBV25-1	TRBJ1-1	ASSTPRGSEAF
12	TRBV5-1	TRBJ2-3	ASSPGGGTDTQY
13	TRBV7-2	TRBJ2-2	ASSSGGGNTGELF
12	TRBV5-4	TRBJ1-1	ASSLSGTGRQAF
15	TRBV11-2	TRBJ2-5	ASSLDWRAGGGETQY
14	TRBV2	TRBJ2-3	ASSLQAWASTDTQY
14	TRBV29-1	TRBJ2-1	SGASGHSLSYNEQF
17	TRBV11-2	TRBJ2-1	ASSRRGTLGESSYNEQF
11	TRBV24-1	TRBJ2-1	ATSQVPYNEQF
13	TRBV6-2/TRBV6-3	TRBJ2-7	ASSYRDSFSYEQY
13	TRBV24-1	TRBJ2-1	ATSDVTGSYNEQF
9	TRBV20-1	TRBJ1-2	SARDRADYT
12	TRBV6-5	TRBJ2-2	ASRTLVNTGELF
14	TRBV5-1	TRBJ2-1	ASSFTGSSSYNEQF
14	TRBV19	TRBJ1-2	ASSIRGQGKFYGYT
13	TRBV30	TRBJ2-3	AWSVQTGVTDTQY
13	TRBV6-5	TRBJ2-3	ASSYSKVARDTQY
13	TRBV9	TRBJ2-2	ASSVVAGGNGELF
13	TRBV10-3	TRBJ1-1	AISESDRRNTEAF
12	TRBV19	TRBJ2-2	ASSSLAGSGELF
12	TRBV7-2	TRBJ2-7	ASSLGLAGSEQY
11	TRBV29-1	TRBJ1-1	SVEDNRGQGAF
9	TRBV20-1	TRBJ1-2	SKQVNYGYT
10	TRBV28	TRBJ2-5	ASSFFAETQY
14	TRBV5-1	TRBJ2-1	ASSLAPGGSYNEQF
14	TRBV7-3	TRBJ1-2	ASSLNSRQTRGGYT
14	TRBV19	TRBJ2-2	ASSIHGTANTGELF
14	TRBV19	TRBJ1-5	ASSTGTGSSNQPQH
15	TRBV4-2	TRBJ2-1	ASSQERELAGVNEQF
12	TRBV3-1/TRBV3-2	TRBJ1-6	ASSIRDSNSPLH
9	TRBV9	TRBJ2-5	ASSAEETQY
15	TRBV25-1	TRBJ1-6	ASSDALESSYNSPLH
9	TRBV30	TRBJ1-2	ATWTGAGYT
11	TRBV12-3/TRBV12-4	TRBJ1-2	ASSPRQGSGYT
11	TRBV7-2	TRBJ2-1	ASSPYRDFEQF
12	TRBV10-3	TRBJ2-5	AISETVPSGTQY
12	TRBV6-4	TRBJ1-1	ASSDSGRREEAF